This TCR beta chain was retrieved from a study of spatial heterogeneity in lung cancer. Study details: Matched bulk RNA-seq provided a T cell module score, and TCR transcript counts in tumor regions correlated strongly with it. Study observations and caveats: Counts of expanded intratumoral alpha and beta TCRs tracked tumor mutation counts.

Time point given: sample taken at primary tumor resection. Extraction of whole RNA from tumor, nontumor lung or frozen PBMC preceded unsorted sequencing. On this clonotype itself: Its antigen is not known.

Trimming removed 3 bases at V and 5 bases at J, with 4 bases between. This CDR3 comprises 11 residues. Germline values: CDR1 MNHEY, CDR2 SVGAGI. Every TCR cDNA molecule bore a unique molecular identifier. TCRdb independently ran MiXCR on the 5' RACE reads; one entry per CDR3 protein. The sample has around 26,000 distinct CDR3 sequences, 8.8% seen once. The chain links TRBV6-5 to TRBJ2-5; D not resolved. This specimen consisted of lung tumor tissue, obtained at surgery. The sequence was obtained from a male donor with early-stage non-small cell lung cancer. Here the CDR3 DNA reads TGTGCCAGCAGTTATAGGGAGACCCAGTACTTC. This translates into CASSYRETQYF.